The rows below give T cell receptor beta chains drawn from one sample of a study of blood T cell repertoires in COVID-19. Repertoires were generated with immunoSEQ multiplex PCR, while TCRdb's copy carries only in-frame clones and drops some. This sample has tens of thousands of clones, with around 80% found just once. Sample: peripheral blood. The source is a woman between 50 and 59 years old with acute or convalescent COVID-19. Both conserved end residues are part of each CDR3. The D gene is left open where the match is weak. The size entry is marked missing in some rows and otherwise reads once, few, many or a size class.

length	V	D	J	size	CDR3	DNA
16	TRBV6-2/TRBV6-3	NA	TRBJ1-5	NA	CASSYGATLSNQPQHF	TGTGCCAGCAGTTACGGTGCGACACTGAGCAATCAGCCCCAGCATTTT
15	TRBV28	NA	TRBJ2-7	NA	CASSLVNSPNYEQYF	TGTGCCAGCAGTTTGGTAAACAGTCCAAACTACGAGCAGTACTTC
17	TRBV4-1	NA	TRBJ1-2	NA	CASSQERGTAAYYGYTF	TGCGCCAGCAGCCAAGAGCGGGGGACGGCAGCCTACTATGGCTACACCTTC
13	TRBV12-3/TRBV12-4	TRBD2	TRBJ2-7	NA	CASSPREGYEQYF	TGTGCCAGCAGTCCCCGGGAGGGCTACGAGCAGTACTTC
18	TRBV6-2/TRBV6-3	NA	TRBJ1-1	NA	CASSTSIRGYVGNTEAFF	TGTGCCAGCAGTACGTCAATTCGAGGGTACGTAGGGAACACTGAAGCTTTCTTT
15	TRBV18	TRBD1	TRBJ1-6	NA	CASSPTTDRGSPLHF	TGTGCCAGCTCACCAACCACGGACAGGGGCTCACCCCTCCACTTT
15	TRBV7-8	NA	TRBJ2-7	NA	CASRVSGTGPYEQYF	TGTGCCAGCAGAGTATCCGGGACTGGACCCTACGAGCAGTACTTC
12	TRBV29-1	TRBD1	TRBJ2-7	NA	CSIRTGYYEQYF	TGCAGCATTCGGACAGGGTACTACGAGCAGTACTTC
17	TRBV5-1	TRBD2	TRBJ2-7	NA	CASSPRRGSDGLHEQYF	TGCGCCAGCAGCCCCCGGCGGGGGAGCGACGGCCTCCACGAGCAGTACTTC
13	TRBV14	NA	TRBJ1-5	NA	CASSRTEHQPQHF	TGTGCCAGCAGCCGGACAGAGCATCAGCCCCAGCATTTT
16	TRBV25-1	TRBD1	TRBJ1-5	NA	CASSDIGQVGNQPQHF	TGTGCCAGCAGTGACATCGGACAGGTGGGAAATCAGCCCCAGCATTTT
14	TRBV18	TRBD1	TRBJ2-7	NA	CASSRTGVDYEQYF	TGTGCCAGCTCCCGTACAGGGGTTGACTACGAGCAGTACTTC
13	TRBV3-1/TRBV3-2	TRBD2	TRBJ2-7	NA	CASSHRTSNEQYF	TGTGCCAGCAGCCACCGGACTAGCAACGAGCAGTACTTC
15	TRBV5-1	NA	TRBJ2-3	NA	CASSLAGDPTDTQYF	TGCGCCAGCAGCTTGGCGGGAGACCCCACAGATACGCAGTATTTT
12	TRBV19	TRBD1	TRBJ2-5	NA	CASGTGQETQYF	TGTGCCAGCGGGACAGGACAAGAGACCCAGTACTTC
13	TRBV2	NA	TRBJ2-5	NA	CASKETGQETQYF	TGTGCCAGCAAGGAGACAGGACAAGAGACCCAGTACTTC
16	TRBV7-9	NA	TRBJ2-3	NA	CASSLSRVQPGDTQYF	TGTGCCAGCAGCTTAAGTCGCGTCCAGCCAGGGGATACGCAGTATTTT
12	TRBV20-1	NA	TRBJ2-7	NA	CSASRSRDEQYF	TGCAGTGCTAGTAGGAGTCGGGACGAGCAGTACTTC
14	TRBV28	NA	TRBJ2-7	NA	CASSARLSSYEQYF	TGTGCCAGCAGTGCACGACTGTCCTCCTACGAGCAGTACTTC
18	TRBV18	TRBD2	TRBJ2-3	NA	CASSPQLAGASGPDTQYF	TGTGCCAGCTCACCACAACTAGCGGGAGCGTCGGGCCCGGATACGCAGTATTTT
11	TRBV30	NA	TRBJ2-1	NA	CAWSVGETQFF	TGTGCCTGGAGTGTAGGAGAGACCCAGTTCTTC
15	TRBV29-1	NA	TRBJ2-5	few	CSVVLASHLQETQYF	TGCAGCGTTGTGCTAGCGAGTCACCTCCAAGAGACCCAGTACTTC
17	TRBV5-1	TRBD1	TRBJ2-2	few	CASSLAGDRTGTGELFF	TGCGCCAGCAGCTTGGCAGGGGACAGGACTGGGACCGGGGAGCTGTTTTTT
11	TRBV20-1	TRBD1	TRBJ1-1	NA	CSATGGTEAFF	TGCAGTGCTACAGGGGGGACTGAAGCTTTCTTT
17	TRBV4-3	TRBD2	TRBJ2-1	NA	CASSQDLAGGESNEQFF	TGCGCCAGCAGCCAAGACCTAGCGGGGGGTGAGAGCAATGAGCAGTTCTTC
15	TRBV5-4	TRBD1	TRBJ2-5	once	CASSRGQGYQETQYF	TGTGCCAGCAGCCGAGGACAGGGGTACCAAGAGACCCAGTACTTC
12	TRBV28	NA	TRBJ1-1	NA	CASSLTQGEAFF	TGTGCCAGCAGTTTAACACAGGGAGAAGCTTTCTTT
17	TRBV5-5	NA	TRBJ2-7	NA	CASSVTDLVFRSYEQYF	TGTGCCAGCAGCGTGACTGATTTGGTGTTTAGGTCCTACGAGCAGTACTTC
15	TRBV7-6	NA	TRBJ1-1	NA	CASSPQLRVDTEAFF	TGTGCCAGCAGCCCTCAGCTCAGGGTGGACACTGAAGCTTTCTTT
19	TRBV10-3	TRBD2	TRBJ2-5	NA	CAISPSAGGLREGPETQYF	TGTGCCATCAGCCCTTCCGCCGGGGGGCTGCGGGAGGGCCCAGAGACCCAGTACTTC
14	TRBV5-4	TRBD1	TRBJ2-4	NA	CASSVQGAQYIQYF	TGTGCCAGCAGCGTACAGGGGGCGCAATACATTCAGTACTTC
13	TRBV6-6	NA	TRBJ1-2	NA	CASTREGSYGYTF	TGTGCCAGCACAAGGGAGGGCAGCTATGGCTACACCTTC
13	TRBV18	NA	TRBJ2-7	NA	CASSPMRLGEQYF	TGTGCCAGCTCACCAATGAGGTTGGGCGAGCAGTACTTC
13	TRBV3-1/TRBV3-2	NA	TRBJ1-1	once	CASSQALNTEAFF	TGTGCCAGCAGCCAGGCTTTGAACACTGAAGCTTTCTTT
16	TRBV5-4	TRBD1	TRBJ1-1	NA	CASSLGPQGESTEAFF	TGTGCCAGCAGCTTGGGACCCCAGGGGGAGAGCACTGAAGCTTTCTTT
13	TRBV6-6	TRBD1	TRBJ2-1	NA	CASRWSGQGAGVF	TGTGCCAGCAGATGGAGCGGACAGGGGGCCGGGGTCTTC
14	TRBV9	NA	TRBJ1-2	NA	CASSPNDRDYGYTF	TGTGCCAGCAGCCCGAACGACAGAGACTATGGCTACACCTTC
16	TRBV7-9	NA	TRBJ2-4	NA	CASALGGFDSKNIQYF	TGTGCCAGCGCGCTAGGAGGGTTCGACTCCAAAAACATTCAGTACTTC
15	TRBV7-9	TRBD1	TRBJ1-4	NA	CASSSAGGGGEKLFF	TGTGCCAGCAGCTCAGCAGGGGGCGGAGGTGAAAAACTGTTTTTT
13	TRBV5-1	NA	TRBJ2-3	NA	CASSRSSTDTQYF	TGCGCCAGCAGCCGTTCTAGCACAGATACGCAGTATTTT
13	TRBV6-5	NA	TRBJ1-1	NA	CASGDLLNTEAFF	TGTGCCAGCGGGGACTTGCTTAACACTGAAGCTTTCTTT
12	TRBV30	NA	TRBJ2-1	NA	CAWSVGENEQFF	TGTGCCTGGAGTGTAGGGGAAAATGAGCAGTTCTTC
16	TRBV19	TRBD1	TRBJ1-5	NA	CASSPTSGTGFQPQHF	TGTGCCAGTAGTCCAACCTCCGGGACAGGATTCCAGCCCCAGCATTTT
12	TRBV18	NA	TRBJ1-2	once	CASSPQVGGYTF	TGTGCCAGCTCACCTCAGGTCGGCGGCTACACCTTC
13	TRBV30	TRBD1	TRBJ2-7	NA	CAWTQGVGYEQYF	TGTGCCTGGACCCAGGGGGTCGGCTACGAGCAGTACTTC
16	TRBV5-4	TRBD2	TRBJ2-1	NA	CASSLGGSSSSVGQFF	TGTGCCAGCAGCTTGGGCGGGAGCAGCTCTAGTGTCGGGCAGTTCTTC
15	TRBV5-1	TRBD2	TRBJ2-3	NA	CASNPSGDFTDTQYF	TGCGCCAGCAACCCTAGCGGGGACTTCACAGATACGCAGTATTTT
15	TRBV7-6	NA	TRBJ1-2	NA	CASSLVSDVSYGYTF	TGTGCCAGCAGCTTAGTATCCGATGTCAGCTATGGCTACACCTTC
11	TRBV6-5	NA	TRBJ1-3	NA	CASSNGVTIYF	TGTGCCAGCAGTAACGGGGTCACCATATATTTT
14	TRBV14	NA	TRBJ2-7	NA	CASSQANSPAPQYF	TGTGCCAGCAGCCAAGCCAACAGCCCAGCTCCGCAGTACTTC
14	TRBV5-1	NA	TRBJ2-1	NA	CASSSAGGYNEQFF	TGCGCCAGCAGCTCCGCCGGCGGCTACAATGAGCAGTTCTTC
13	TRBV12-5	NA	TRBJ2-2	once	CASKNSNTGELFF	TGTGCTAGTAAAAACTCGAACACCGGGGAGCTGTTTTTT
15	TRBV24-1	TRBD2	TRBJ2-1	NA	CATSDWTSGRDEQFF	TGTGCCACCAGTGATTGGACTAGCGGGAGGGATGAGCAGTTCTTC
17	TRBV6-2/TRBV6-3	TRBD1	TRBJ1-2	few	CASSLGTGYYRNYGYTF	TGTGCCAGCAGTTTAGGGACAGGGTACTACCGCAACTATGGCTACACCTTC